These 5 T cell receptor beta chains came from one sample sequenced in a study of tumor-infiltrating lymphocytes in primary liver carcinoma. TCR beta cDNA came from 400 to 500 ng total RNA, primed with a constant-region primer. Each TCR beta library was derived from three nested multiplex PCR rounds that employed slightly modified ARM-PCR. TRBV1-TRBV30 forward and Cbeta reverse primers drove the first two roughly 9-cycle rounds. Using its own MiXCR run on the multiplex PCR reads, TCRdb lists one record per CDR3 protein. The table has approximately 80,000 distinct CDR3 sequences, roughly 69% seen once. Between about 20 and 30 mg of unsorted bulk tissue served as the source from which RNA and DNA were co-extracted. The source material was tumor-adjacent normal liver tissue. The receptors here all came from a man between 35 and 55 years old with primary liver carcinoma and hepatitis B virus infection.

The count of this clonotype is one. The rearrangement uses TRBV29-1 and TRBJ2-2; weak D call: TRBD2 (6 bases). Germline-derived CDR1 and CDR2 are SQVTM and ANQGSEA. With 0 bases removed from V and 8 bases from J, the gap between germline ends came to 16 bases. This CDR3 region has 15 residues. The CDR3 loop reads CSVEEGRETVGELFF. DNA of the CDR3: TGCAGCGTTGAAGAGGGACGGGAGACGGTTGGGGAGCTGTTTTTT.

The chain is built from TRBV4-1 and TRBJ1-1; no reliable D call. The germline CDR1 and CDR2 sequences are MGHRA and YSYEKL. This CDR3 contains 15 residues. The V gene lost 3 bases and the J gene lost 0 bases, with 11 bases spanning the gap. CDR3: CASSHVLRLNTEAFF. The DNA of the CDR3 is TGCGCCAGCAGCCATGTGCTTCGGTTGAACACTGAAGCTTTCTTT.

Note on this clonotype: A clone one base away is much larger, so this may be a read error. The chain uses TRBV11-2 and TRBJ1-4; TRBD1 agrees at 8 bases. Germline-derived CDR1 and CDR2 are SGHAT and FQNNGV. The CDR3 extends over 14 amino acids. The CDR3 loop is CPSSPNTGGQKLFF. The CDR3 nucleotides are TGTCCCAGCAGCCCGAATACAGGGGGTCAAAAACTGTTTTTT.

This clonotype was counted at least ten times. This chain connects TRBV5-6 to TRBJ2-1, with 7 bases lining up with TRBD2. The length of the CDR3 is 13 residues. The trim removed 5 bases at V and 8 bases at J, leaving 7 bases unmatched. Germline values: CDR1 SGHDT, CDR2 YYEEEE. For the CDR3, the DNA is TGTGCCAGCAGTCGGGACTACCGGGATGAGCAGTTCTTC. This gives the protein CASSRDYRDEQFF.

Only a few counts were recorded for this clonotype. A clone one base away is much larger, so this may be a read error. The chain recombines TRBV5-4 with TRBJ2-1; possible D gene TRBD2, 5 bases. This CDR3 spans 12 amino acids. The V end was cut by 4 bases, the J end by 10 bases, with 12 bases between. Germline V CDR1 and CDR2: SGHNT, YYREEE (reference sequence). The CDR3 sequence is CASSEEDQEQFF. In DNA form, the CDR3 reads TGTGCCAGCAGCGAGGAGGACCAGGAGCAGTTCTTC.